A single T cell receptor (beta chain) is shown here with its context. What it recognizes is unknown. The CDR3 contains 14 residues. Germline CDR1 DFQATT, CDR2 SNEGSKA (reference sequence). V lost 1 base to trimming and J lost 0 bases, with 9 bases between them. The source of the sample is a study of blood T cells in healthy people across ages. As for the study in general: There was about one barcoded beta molecule captured by template switching per two T cells. Study-wide findings and caveats: Diversity figures based on one million T cells were deemed too low.

It was with a sample-barcoded 5' primer and a J-beta primer mix that a second PCR of roughly 7 to 12 cycles was run. Each cDNA molecule received a tag from a template-switch adaptor that had 12 random nucleotides. MiXCR, run by TCRdb on the 5' RACE reads, gives a single entry per CDR3 protein. The sample shows some 1,800,000 distinct CDR3 sequences, roughly 43% of them seen only once. The donors, healthy Caucasians from Russia, were aged 6 to 90. Sequenced material: blood. J is TRBJ1-2 and V is TRBV20-1, with no clear D. This sequence was found in a human donor in good health. CDR3 sequence reads: CSARVEGSNYGYTF. The CDR3 DNA sequence: TGCAGTGCTAGAGTGGAAGGGTCTAACTATGGCTACACCTTC.